This T cell receptor (beta chain) was recovered during a study of blood T cell repertoires in COVID-19. About the study: Samples came from the United States, Italy and Spain, spanning acute and convalescent COVID-19. PBMCs, B-cell-depleted T cells, or T cells were the source of the cDNA or gDNA that made up the material.

Germline CDR1 and CDR2: LNHDA and SQIVND (reference sequence). The V gene lost 1 base and the J gene lost 2 bases, with 15 bases spanning the gap. The CDR3 is 17 residues long. Per the original data handling: Reference gene primer amplification yielded estimated nucleated cell counts. The assay was immunoSEQ multiplex PCR, and TCRdb's table has in-frame clones only and misses some. V and J calls and clone size are given by that table; D and trimming were obtained from the DNA. The sample has about 75,000 clones; 60% to 85% are singletons. The material sequenced was peripheral blood. The sequence was obtained from a woman at least 80 years old with active or convalescent COVID-19. J is TRBJ1-5 and V is TRBV19; D is possibly TRBD1 (5 bases). CDR3 amino acids: CASSIGVGSGRNQPQHF. The CDR3 DNA sequence: TGTGCCAGTAGTATAGGAGTGGGCTCAGGGCGCAATCAGCCCCAGCATTTT.